This T cell receptor beta chain was documented in a study of cytomegalovirus exposure and HLA in healthy donors. Points from the study as a whole: Specificity of three CMV-associated chains for CMV antigens was verified in vitro. Apparent HLA restriction characterized most CMV-associated TCR beta chains in a later analysis. Relative to equally common others, HLA-associated TCR beta chains showed greater clonal expansion in a later analysis. When analyzed later, a missense DCLRE1C variant was found to be linked to TCR beta V- and J-gene trimming.

In the PCR, 60 Vbeta and 13 Jbeta primers were used. The assay was immunoSEQ multiplex PCR, and TCRdb's table has in-frame clones only and misses some. This table holds over 100,000 clones, roughly three quarters found once. The germline V gene has CDR1 SQVTM and CDR2 ANQGSEA. With V trimmed by 7 bases and J by 1 base, 7 bases remained unmatched. The CDR3 has 15 amino acids. Turning to this clone: Antigen: not known.

V and J are TRBV29-1 and TRBJ2-2, with 9 bases matching TRBD1. Sequenced sample: PBMCs. This TCR was sampled from a woman between 18 and 29 years old in good health and CMV-seropositive. The CDR3 region has the DNA TGCAGCGCCACCCCGGGACAGGGGAACACCGGGGAGCTGTTTTTT. Translation gives CSATPGQGNTGELFF.